The 22 T cell receptor beta chains below were found in one sample sequenced in a study of blood T cells in healthy people across ages. PCR was performed a second time for about 7 to 12 cycles using a sample-barcoded 5' primer and a J-beta primer mix. One entry per CDR3 protein, called by TCRdb with MiXCR from the 5' RACE reads. Of about a million distinct CDR3 sequences in the sample, about 48% are singletons; the top ten hold about an eighth. The specimen was blood. These receptors came from a man aged 25 to 40 in good health.

A few counts support this clonotype. The rearrangement links TRBV29-1 to TRBJ1-1; D ambiguous. V was trimmed by 4 bases and J by 2 bases, leaving 5 bases between them. This CDR3 spans 11 amino acids. Germline V lookup: CDR1 SQVTM, CDR2 ANQGSEA. The CDR3 region has the DNA TGCAGCGTTGCTGATAACACTGAAGCTTTCTTT. This gives the protein CSVADNTEAFF.

The chain carries TRBV20-1 and TRBJ2-1; a weak D match, TRBD2 (6 bases). Deletions cut 4 bases from V and 2 bases from J, with 12 bases between. Germline V CDR1 and CDR2: DFQATT, SNEGSKA (reference sequence). This CDR3 contains 14 residues. In nucleotides, the CDR3 is TGCAGTGCTAACCCTCTAGCGCCCTACAATGAGCAGTTCTTC. Translated, it gives CSANPLAPYNEQFF.

This sequence joins TRBV4-2 and TRBJ2-1; tentatively, D is TRBD2 (5 bases). Trimming took off 2 bases at V and 6 bases at J, with 8 bases between the two ends. The CDR3 spans 13 residues. Germline loops: CDR1 LGHNA, CDR2 YNFKEQ. The CDR3 bases are TGTGCCAGCAGCCAAACTGGGAGCAATGAGCAGTTCTTC. Encoded protein: CASSQTGSNEQFF.

This clonotype has a handful of counts. The CDR3 spells CAISLALTGNYGYTF. CDR3 nucleotides: TGTGCCATCAGTCTAGCATTGACAGGGAACTATGGCTACACCTTC. J is TRBJ1-2 and V is TRBV10-3, with TRBD1 matching over 7 bases. V was clipped by 5 bases and J by 2 bases; unmatched bases: 8. The CDR3 length is 15 residues. Looked up from germline, CDR1 is ENHRY and CDR2 is SYGVKD.

The chain has TRBV30 and TRBJ2-7; D is uncertain. This CDR3 is built from 11 residues. Trimming took 0 bases from V and 6 from J, leaving 6 bases between them. The germline V gene has CDR1 GTSNPN and CDR2 SVGIG (reference sequence). Here the CDR3 DNA reads TGTGCCTGGAGTGTTCTTGGCGAGCAGTACTTC. It codes for CAWSVLGEQYF.

The chain employs TRBV5-1 and TRBJ2-1, with 11 bases aligning to TRBD2. The trim removed 5 bases at V and 10 bases at J, leaving 11 bases unmatched. The CDR3 contains 15 residues. Germline V gene sequence: CDR1 SGHRS, CDR2 YFSETQ. CDR3 DNA: TGCGCCAGCAGGATATCTAGCGGGGGGACCCTAGAGCAGTTCTTC. It is translated as CASRISSGGTLEQFF.

The chain combines TRBV27 with TRBJ2-5; a weak D match, TRBD2 (5 bases). CDR3 size: 13 residues. Trimming removed 3 bases at V and 4 bases at J, with 9 bases between. The germline CDR1 and CDR2 sequences are MNHEY and SMNVEV (reference sequence). The CDR3 sequence is CASSFAGSETQYF. The CDR3 DNA follows: TGTGCCAGCAGTTTTGCGGGTTCAGAGACCCAGTACTTC.

The V call is TRBV4-2, the J call TRBJ2-7, with D possibly TRBD1 on 6 matching bases. Germline CDR1 LGHNA, CDR2 YNFKEQ. The length of the CDR3 is 14 residues. V dropped 1 base and J dropped 3 bases, with 10 bases sitting between them. The CDR3 region is CASSQVQGDYEQYF. The CDR3 DNA sequence: TGTGCCAGCAGCCAAGTACAGGGTGACTACGAGCAGTACTTC.

The chain uses TRBV5-4 and TRBJ2-3; perhaps TRBD1 as D (6 bases). V gave up 0 bases and J gave up 0 bases, with 11 bases separating them. The CDR3 sequence is 16 residues long. Germline V lookup: CDR1 SGHNT, CDR2 YYREEE (reference sequence). In nucleotides, the CDR3 is TGTGCCAGCAGCTTGGGGGGACAATCGAGCACAGATACGCAGTATTTT. Protein: CASSLGGQSSTDTQYF. The full variable domain, its missing parts supplied by reference TRBV5-4 and TRBJ2-3, is ETGVTQSPTHLIKTRGQQVTLRCSSQSGHNTVSWYQQALGQGPQFIFQYYREEENGRGNFPPRFSGLQFPNYSSELNVNALELDDSALYLCASSLGGQSSTDTQYFGPGTRLTVL.

This clonotype was seen only a few times. This chain links TRBV7-2 with TRBJ2-3; 8 bases are a match to TRBD2. The CDR3 runs to 17 residues. V shed 5 bases and J 0 bases; nucleotides not matched to a gene: 10. CDR1 is SGHTA, CDR2 FQGNSA, per germline. CDR3 nucleotides: TGTGCCAGCAGCACCTACGGCAGCGGGGGTAGCACAGATACGCAGTATTTT. It translates to CASSTYGSGGSTDTQYF.

This clonotype was seen only a few times. J is TRBJ1-5 and V is TRBV7-2; 7 bases agree with TRBD1. Trimming took 2 bases from V and 4 from J; bases not matched to a gene: 8. Germline values: CDR1 SGHTA, CDR2 FQGNSA. The CDR3 length is 16 residues. CDR3 residues: CASSLRGRDRNQPQHF. The CDR3 nucleotides are TGTGCCAGCAGCTTAAGAGGGAGGGACAGAAATCAGCCCCAGCATTTT.

As to this clonotype: Its ends do not fully match the called genes, so a read error is possible. The chain combines TRBV4-1 with TRBJ1-1; TRBD1 might be the D (5 bases). The V gene's germline CDR1 is MGHRA and CDR2 YSYEKL. The CDR3 runs 15 residues. The CDR3 sequence is CASSSVGGVSTGAFF. CDR3 bases: TGCGCCAGCAGCTCAGTGGGGGGGGTGAGCACTGGAGCTTTCTTT.

The chain has TRBV29-1 and TRBJ1-2; 7 bases line up with TRBD1. Germline assignment: CDR1 SQVTM and CDR2 ANQGSEA. The CDR3 has 13 amino acids. Germline trimming cut 6 bases from V and 5 bases from J; bases unmatched to any gene: 9. The DNA for the CDR3 is TGCAGCGTCTCCGGACAGGCATCTTATGGCTACACCTTC. Amino acids: CSVSGQASYGYTF. The whole variable domain, remainder taken from reference TRBV29-1 and TRBJ1-2, is SAVISQKPSRDICQRGTSLTIQCQVDSQVTMMFWYRQQPGQSLTLIATANQGSEATYESGFVIDKFPISRPNLTFSTLTVSNMSPEDSSIYLCSVSGQASYGYTFGSGTRLTVV.

The V call is TRBV28, the J call TRBJ2-7; 7 nucleotides align to TRBD1. Unmatched junction bases numbered 7, after V lost 5 bases and J lost 3 bases. Germline loops: CDR1 MDHEN, CDR2 SYDVKM. The CDR3 sequence is 14 residues long. CDR3 sequence reads: CASSATGKGYEQYF. CDR3 DNA: TGTGCCAGCAGTGCGACAGGGAAAGGCTACGAGCAGTACTTC.

The chain links TRBV4-2 to TRBJ2-7; 8 bases map to TRBD1. This CDR3 spans 20 amino acids. In germline, CDR1 is LGHNA, CDR2 YNFKEQ. The V segment lost 5 bases and the J segment 3 bases; nucleotides outside the gene matches: 24. CDR3 DNA sequence: TGTGCCAGCAGCACAGGGGAGTTTCCAGGGGGACGCAGGGGGCACTACGAGCAGTACTTC. Translating gives CASSTGEFPGGRRGHYEQYF.

This chain uses TRBV2 with TRBJ2-7; either TRBD1 or TRBD2 may supply D (5 bases each). The CDR3 consists of 12 residues. Trimming removed 11 bases from V and 2 bases from J, with 13 bases in between. The V gene's germline CDR1 is SNHLY and CDR2 FYNNEI. CDR3 region: CASQRGTYEQYF. The CDR3 DNA reads as TGTGCCTCCCAGAGGGGTACCTACGAGCAGTACTTC.

The chain couples TRBV21-1 to TRBJ2-6; the table's D call, TRBD1, was not checked against the DNA. TRBV21-1 is termed a pseudogene. There are 15 residues in the CDR3. The CDR3: CAIGTGGTGANVLTF. The CDR3 DNA is TGTGCCATTGGGACAGGGGGGACTGGGGCCAACGTCCTGACTTTC.

The chain has TRBV4-2 and TRBJ2-6, with D hard to call. Germline V gives CDR1 LGHNA, CDR2 YNFKEQ. The CDR3 runs to 13 residues. With 1 base removed from V and 16 bases from J, the gap between germline ends came to 14 bases. CDR3 DNA: TGTGCCAGCAGCCAAGTCGACCCCAACGAACTGACTTTC. The encoded protein is CASSQVDPNELTF.

The chain has TRBV3-1 and TRBJ1-4; unclear D gene. V dropped 1 base and J dropped 6 bases, with 12 bases sitting between them. Germline CDR1 reads LGHDT; CDR2 reads YNNKEL (reference sequence). The CDR3 length is 15 residues. Here the CDR3 reads CASSQVTDPDEKLFF. The CDR3 coding sequence is TGTGCCAGCAGCCAAGTAACAGACCCAGATGAAAAACTGTTTTTT.

This clonotype showed up just a few times. The rearrangement links TRBV4-3 to TRBJ2-2; no reliable D call. The CDR3 consists of 13 residues. V was clipped by 0 bases and J by 9 bases, with 8 bases between them. Germline CDR1 is LGHNA and CDR2 is YSLEER. CDR3 sequence (DNA): TGCGCCAGCAGCCAAGATAATGGCCGGGAGCTGTTTTTT. It is translated as CASSQDNGRELFF.

The CDR3 DNA is TGTGCCAGCGCCTGGACTCCTAACACCGGGGAGCTGTTTTTT. Its protein is CASAWTPNTGELFF. V is TRBV7-2 and J is TRBJ2-2, with D tentatively TRBD2 (5 bases). The CDR3 loop spans 14 amino acids. V dropped 8 bases and J dropped 2 bases, with 12 bases sitting between them. CDR1 and CDR2 (germline): SGHTA, FQGNSA.

This clonotype appeared a few times. This chain joins TRBV6-1 and TRBJ2-3; D not certain. The CDR3 consists of 15 residues. Germline V gene sequence: CDR1 MNHNS, CDR2 SASEGT. Trimming cost V 0 bases and J 2 bases, with 9 bases left between them. DNA for the CDR3: TGTGCCAGCAGTGAAGCAGGGTACCCCACAGATACGCAGTATTTT. It is translated as CASSEAGYPTDTQYF.